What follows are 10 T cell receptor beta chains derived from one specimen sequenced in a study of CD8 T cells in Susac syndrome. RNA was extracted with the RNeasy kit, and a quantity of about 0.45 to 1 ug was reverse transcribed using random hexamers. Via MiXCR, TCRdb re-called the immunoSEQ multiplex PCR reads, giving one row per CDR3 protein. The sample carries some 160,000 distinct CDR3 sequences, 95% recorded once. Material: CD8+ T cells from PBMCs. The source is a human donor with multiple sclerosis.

CDR3 nucleotides: TGTGCCAGCAGCTCCTCGACAGGTCGATTTGGCTACACCTTC. Protein sequence: CASSSSTGRFGYTF. The V and J genes are TRBV9 and TRBJ1-2; D possibly corresponds to TRBD1 (6 bases). The CDR3 has 14 residues. V was shortened by 4 bases and J by 7 bases, with 17 bases between the two germline ends. Germline V gene sequence: CDR1 SGDLS, CDR2 YYNGEE. Using reference TRBV9 and TRBJ1-2 for the parts outside the CDR3, the full variable domain is DSGVTQTPKHLITATGQRVTLRCSPRSGDLSVYWYQQSLDQGLQFLIQYYNGEERAKGNILERFSAQQFPDLHSELNLSSLELGDSALYFCASSSSTGRFGYTFGSGTRLTVV.

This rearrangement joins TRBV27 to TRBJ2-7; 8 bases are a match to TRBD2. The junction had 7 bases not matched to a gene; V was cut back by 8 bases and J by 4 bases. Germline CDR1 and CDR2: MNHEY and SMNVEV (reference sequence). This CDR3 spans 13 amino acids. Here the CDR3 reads CASGASGSYEQYF. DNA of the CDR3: TGTGCCAGCGGGGCTAGCGGGTCGTACGAGCAGTACTTC.

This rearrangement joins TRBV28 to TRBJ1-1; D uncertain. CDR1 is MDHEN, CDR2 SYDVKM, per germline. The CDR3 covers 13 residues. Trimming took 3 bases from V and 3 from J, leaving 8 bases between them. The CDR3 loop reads CASSLRWDTEAFF. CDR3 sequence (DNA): TGTGCCAGCAGTTTGCGTTGGGACACTGAAGCTTTCTTT.

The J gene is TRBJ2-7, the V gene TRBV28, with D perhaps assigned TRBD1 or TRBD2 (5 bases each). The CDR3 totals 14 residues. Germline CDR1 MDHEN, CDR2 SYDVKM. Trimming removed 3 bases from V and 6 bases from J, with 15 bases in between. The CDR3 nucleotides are TGTGCCAGCAGTTTTCAGGCAGGGACGGTCGAGCAGTACTTC. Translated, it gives CASSFQAGTVEQYF.

The CDR3 loop is CASSGPKLFF. The CDR3 nucleotides read TGTGCCAGCAGTGGACCCAAACTGTTTTTT. V and J are TRBV2 and TRBJ1-4; D gene uncertain. Deletions cut 4 bases from V and 11 bases from J, with 5 bases between. CDR3 size: 10 residues. Germline V gene data show CDR1 as SNHLY and CDR2 as FYNNEI. Full variable domain (rest looked up from reference TRBV2 and TRBJ1-4): EPEVTQTPSHQVTQMGQEVILRCVPISNHLYFYWYRQILGQKVEFLVSFYNNEISEKSEIFDDQFSVERPDGSNFTLKIRSTKLEDSAMYFCASSGPKLFFGSGTQLSVL.

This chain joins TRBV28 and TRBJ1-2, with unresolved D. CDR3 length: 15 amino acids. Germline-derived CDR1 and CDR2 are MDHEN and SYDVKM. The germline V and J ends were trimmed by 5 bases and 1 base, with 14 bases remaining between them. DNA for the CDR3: TGTGCCAGCAGTCCGACCGATGGAGTTAACTATGGCTACACCTTC. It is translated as CASSPTDGVNYGYTF.

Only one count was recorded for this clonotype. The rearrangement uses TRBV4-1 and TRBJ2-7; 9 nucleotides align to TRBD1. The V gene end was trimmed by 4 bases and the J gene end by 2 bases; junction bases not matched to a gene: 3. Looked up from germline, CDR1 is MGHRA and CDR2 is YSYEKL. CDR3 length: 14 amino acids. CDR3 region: CASSPRQGAYEQYF. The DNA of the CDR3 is TGCGCCAGCAGCCCCAGACAGGGGGCCTACGAGCAGTACTTC.

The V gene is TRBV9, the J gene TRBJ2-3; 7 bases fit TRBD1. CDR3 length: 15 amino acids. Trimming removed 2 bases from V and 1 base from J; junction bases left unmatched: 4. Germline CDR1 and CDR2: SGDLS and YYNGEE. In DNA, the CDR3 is TGTGCCAGCAGCGTCGGGACAGCCCGCACAGATACGCAGTATTTT. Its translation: CASSVGTARTDTQYF.

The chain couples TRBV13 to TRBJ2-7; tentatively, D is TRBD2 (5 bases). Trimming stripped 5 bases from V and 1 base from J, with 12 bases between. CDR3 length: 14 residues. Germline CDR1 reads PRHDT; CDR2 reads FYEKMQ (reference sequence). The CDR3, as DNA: TGTGCCAGCAGCCCGGGATTCCAATCCTACGAGCAGTACTTC. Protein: CASSPGFQSYEQYF.

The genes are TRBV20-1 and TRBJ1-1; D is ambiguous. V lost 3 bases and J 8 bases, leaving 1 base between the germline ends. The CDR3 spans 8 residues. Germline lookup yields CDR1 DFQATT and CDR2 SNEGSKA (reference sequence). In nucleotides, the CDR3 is TGCAGTGCTAGGGAAGCTTTCTTT. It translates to CSAREAFF.